The T cell receptor (beta chain) under discussion was sequenced for a study of identical twins. TCRdb fed the 5' RACE reads into MiXCR, producing one record per CDR3 protein. This sample has roughly 1,500,000 distinct CDR3 sequences, with around 33% found just once. Overall study results and limits: It was out-of-frame TCR alpha sharing in monozygotic twins that models underestimated. Beta out-of-frame twin sharing showed a weaker excess.

Regarding this clonotype: The antigen remains unidentified.

The sequence was collected from a newborn girl in good health. The sample consisted of cord blood.

The CDR3 bases are TGTGCCAGCAGCTTAGGGGCGGAGCTGTTTTTT. The encoded protein is CASSLGAELFF. The chain links TRBV7-2 to TRBJ2-2; D is unresolved. V lost 1 base to trimming and J lost 10 bases, with 4 bases between them. Germline loops: CDR1 SGHTA, CDR2 FQGNSA. The CDR3 covers 11 residues.